The 21 T cell receptor beta chains given below trace back to one sample, sequenced in a study of T cell responses to AZD1222 COVID-19 vaccine. The table came from immunoSEQ multiplex PCR; TCRdb's copy has only in-frame clones and leaves some out. This table has 150,000 to 200,000 clones, around 87% appearing once. Sequencing used peripheral blood, obtained on day 0 of MenACWY control vaccination. The receptors were gathered from an adult in good health.

A few counts support this clone. The CDR3 sequence is CASHSGGAGNEQFF. CDR3 in DNA: TGTGCCAGCCATAGCGGGGGGGCCGGCAATGAGCAGTTCTTC. The rearrangement uses TRBV28 and TRBJ2-1, with TRBD2 matching 11 bases. V trimming: 8 bases; J trimming: 6 bases; junction bases outside the gene matches: 6. The CDR3 is 14 residues long. CDR1 is MDHEN, CDR2 SYDVKM, per germline.

The chain couples TRBV5-6 to TRBJ1-1, with unresolved D. V lost 1 base to trimming and J lost 5 bases, with 6 bases between them. The length of the CDR3 is 12 residues. The germline gives CDR1 SGHDT, CDR2 YYEEEE. The CDR3 is CASSLINTEAFF. The CDR3 DNA sequence: TGTGCCAGCAGCTTGATTAATACTGAAGCTTTCTTT.

The chain combines TRBV13 with TRBJ2-7; TRBD2 agrees at 12 bases. CDR1 and CDR2 (germline): PRHDT, FYEKMQ (reference sequence). Unmatched junction bases numbered 4, after V lost 5 bases and J lost 2 bases. CDR3 length equals 15 residues. The CDR3 is CASSTLAGGPYEQYF. The CDR3 DNA is TGTGCCAGCAGCACTCTAGCGGGGGGGCCCTACGAGCAGTACTTC.

The CDR3 spells CASSRTTREQYF. In DNA, the CDR3 is TGTGCCAGCAGCCGTACAACGCGGGAGCAGTACTTC. This chain joins TRBV7-2 and TRBJ2-7; D gene unclear. V dropped 5 bases and J dropped 7 bases, with 12 bases sitting between them. Germline CDR1 and CDR2: SGHTA and FQGNSA. The CDR3 sequence is 12 residues long.

V usage is TRBV6-5 and J usage is TRBJ2-7, with D possibly called TRBD1 or TRBD2 (5 bases each). Germline V gene data show CDR1 as MNHEY and CDR2 as SVGAGI. The CDR3 extends over 13 amino acids. V lost 6 bases, J lost 6 bases, and 15 bases lay in between. CDR3 amino acids: CASSPTWGFEQYF. In DNA, the CDR3 is TGTGCCAGCAGCCCGACTTGGGGGTTCGAGCAGTACTTC.

V gene TRBV28 combines with J gene TRBJ2-4; the D gene is possibly TRBD1 (6 bases). V was clipped by 3 bases and J by 0 bases, with 12 bases between them. This CDR3 region has 16 residues. The germline V gene has CDR1 MDHEN and CDR2 SYDVKM. The CDR3 nucleotides read TGTGCCAGCAGTTTTCAGACAGGAGTAGCCAAAAACATTCAGTACTTC. It specifies CASSFQTGVAKNIQYF.

The genes are TRBV5-1 and TRBJ1-1; D may be TRBD1 (5 bases). The length of the CDR3 is 14 residues. CDR1 and CDR2 (germline): SGHRS, YFSETQ. Trimming took off 0 bases at V and 8 bases at J, with 14 bases between the two ends. DNA of the CDR3: TGCGCCAGCAGCTTGGCCGGGACCCCCCACGAAGCTTTCTTT. Its translation is CASSLAGTPHEAFF.

This clone was counted ten times or more. The rearrangement uses TRBV18 and TRBJ2-7, with D perhaps TRBD1 (6 bases). From germline, CDR1 is KGHSH and CDR2 LQKENI. This CDR3 is built from 14 residues. Trimming left V 2 bases short and J 2 bases short, with 10 bases between. The CDR3 region is CASSPGGGTYEQYF. CDR3 DNA: TGTGCCAGCTCACCAGGGGGCGGTACCTACGAGCAGTACTTC.

The chain couples TRBV3-1 (or the pseudogene TRBV3-2) to TRBJ1-2, with a possible D match to TRBD1 (6 bases). The CDR3 length is 14 residues. V shed 0 bases and J shed 8 bases, with 13 bases lying between them. CDR1 and CDR2 (germline): LGHDT, YNNKEL (reference sequence). CDR3 sequence: CASSQDRARGGYTF. The CDR3 nucleotides are TGTGCCAGCAGCCAAGATCGGGCCAGGGGAGGCTACACCTTC.

Only one count was recorded for this clone. The rearrangement uses TRBV7-3 and TRBJ1-2; no firm D call. The CDR3 length is 15 residues. V was clipped by 4 bases and J by 1 base, with 13 bases between them. Per germline, CDR1 SGHTA and CDR2 FQGTGA. The CDR3: CASSSGPYHNYGYTF. For the CDR3, the DNA is TGTGCCAGCAGCTCCGGGCCATACCATAACTATGGCTACACCTTC.

The rearrangement uses TRBV28 and TRBJ1-1; 7 bases align to TRBD1. Losses at the gene ends were 3 bases for V and 5 bases for J; bases not matched to a gene: 6. Germline lookup yields CDR1 MDHEN and CDR2 SYDVKM. This CDR3 is built from 14 residues. In nucleotides, the CDR3 is TGTGCCAGCAGTTTGACACAGGGGTCGACTGAAGCTTTCTTT. It translates to CASSLTQGSTEAFF.

The chain employs TRBV7-9 and TRBJ2-2; D gene uncertain. V lost 8 bases and J 7 bases, leaving 11 bases between the germline ends. The germline gives CDR1 SEHNR, CDR2 FQNEAQ (reference sequence). CDR3 length equals 12 residues. The CDR3 sequence: CASVWGNGELFF. In DNA, the CDR3 is TGTGCCAGCGTGTGGGGTAACGGGGAGCTGTTTTTT.

This chain connects TRBV19 to TRBJ2-7; 7 bases align to TRBD1. CDR3 size: 14 residues. Germline V CDR1 and CDR2: LNHDA, SQIVND (reference sequence). V dropped 4 bases and J dropped 4; count of bases not matched to a gene: 7. The chain's CDR3 is CASSTLGQVYEQYF. The CDR3 region has the DNA TGTGCCAGTAGTACCCTAGGACAGGTTTACGAGCAGTACTTC.

The rearrangement uses TRBV20-1 and TRBJ1-2; perhaps TRBD1 as D (6 bases). The CDR3 covers 11 residues. Germline V gene data show CDR1 as DFQATT and CDR2 as SNEGSKA (reference sequence). This chain's CDR3 is CSRRRGYGYTF. The CDR3 region has the DNA TGCAGCCGCCGCAGGGGATATGGCTACACCTTC.

The genes are TRBV30 and TRBJ2-1; D gene ambiguous. The germline V and J ends were trimmed by 1 base and 9 bases, with 10 bases remaining between them. Germline V gene sequence: CDR1 GTSNPN, CDR2 SVGIG (reference sequence). The CDR3 loop spans 12 amino acids. The CDR3 DNA reads TGTGCCTGGAGTGAAGGGCCGGGTGAGCAGTTCTTC. Protein: CAWSEGPGEQFF.

The table lists this clone with a count of one. The gene calls are TRBV28 and TRBJ1-2, with a possible D match to TRBD1 (6 bases). Germline V gives CDR1 MDHEN, CDR2 SYDVKM. CDR3 length: 12 residues. V was trimmed by 2 bases and J by 7 bases, leaving 8 bases between them. CDR3 loop: CASSLTQGGYTF. Written as DNA, the CDR3 is TGTGCCAGCAGTTTAACACAGGGTGGCTACACCTTC.

The chain joins TRBV7-2 to TRBJ1-3, with D unclear. The CDR3 has 14 residues. Germline CDR1 and CDR2: SGHTA and FQGNSA. Deletions cut 2 bases from V and 0 bases from J, with 5 bases between. CDR3 DNA sequence: TGTGCCAGCAGCTTAATAGGCTCTGGAAACACCATATATTTT. Residues: CASSLIGSGNTIYF.

The chain uses TRBV15 and TRBJ1-5; a weak D match, TRBD1 (6 bases). The germline gives CDR1 LNHNV, CDR2 YYDKDF (reference sequence). This CDR3 region has 15 residues. Trimming removed 5 bases at V and 0 bases at J, with 11 bases between. This CDR3 reads CATSSQGYSNQPQHF. DNA of the CDR3: TGTGCCACCAGCTCGCAGGGGTATAGCAATCAGCCCCAGCATTTT.

The chain is built from TRBV28 and TRBJ1-2; 12 bases map to TRBD1. V gave up 5 bases and J gave up 7 bases; unmatched junction bases: 8. The CDR3 consists of 15 residues. Germline assignment: CDR1 MDHEN and CDR2 SYDVKM. DNA of the CDR3: TGTGCCAGCAGTCCCCCGGGACAGGGGGCTGGTGGCTACACCTTC. Protein: CASSPPGQGAGGYTF.

This clone was seen a handful of times. The chain recombines TRBV24-1 with TRBJ2-1; possible D gene TRBD1, 5 bases. CDR1 is KGHDR and CDR2 is SFDVKD in the germline V gene. The V gene lost 4 bases and the J gene lost 2 bases, with 8 bases spanning the gap. The CDR3 length is 14 residues. The CDR3 nucleotides read TGTGCCACCAGTGAGCCAGGGCCCTACAATGAGCAGTTCTTC. It yields the protein CATSEPGPYNEQFF.

V gene TRBV9 combines with J gene TRBJ1-1, with D perhaps TRBD1 (5 bases). In germline, CDR1 is SGDLS, CDR2 YYNGEE. This CDR3 comprises 14 residues. V shed 0 bases and J shed 7 bases, with 13 bases lying between them. For the CDR3, the DNA is TGTGCCAGCAGCGTAGCGAGCGGGACCGGTGAAGCTTTCTTT. The encoded protein is CASSVASGTGEAFF.